These 28 T cell receptor beta chains came from one sample sequenced in a study of cytomegalovirus exposure and HLA in healthy donors. Vbeta (60) and Jbeta (13) primers were used in the PCR. TCRdb keeps only in-frame clones here, not all; method: immunoSEQ multiplex PCR. The sample shows almost 70,000 clones, 65% to 70% of them seen only once. Sample: PBMCs. Receptors were obtained from a male donor in good health and CMV-seropositive.

The J gene is TRBJ2-2, the V gene TRBV19; 12 bases are shared with TRBD1. This CDR3 is 17 amino acids long. Germline CDR1 is LNHDA and CDR2 is SQIVND (reference sequence). J gave up 11 bases and V 7 bases, and 17 bases lay outside the gene matches. The CDR3 is CASMGPIFGTGGAELFF. In DNA form, the CDR3 reads TGTGCCAGTATGGGACCTATTTTCGGGACAGGGGGCGCCGAGCTGTTTTTT.

CDR3 DNA: TGCGCCAGCAGCCTCCGAGGCCTCAATGAGCAGTTCTTC. Its protein is CASSLRGLNEQFF. This sequence joins TRBV4-3 and TRBJ2-1; D remains unclear. CDR1 is LGHNA, CDR2 YSLEER, per germline. CDR3 length: 13 residues. V lost 4 bases, J lost 6 bases, and 10 bases lay in between.

The J gene is TRBJ2-5, the V gene TRBV5-8; D may be TRBD2 (6 bases). The germline gives CDR1 SGHTS, CDR2 YDEGEE. The CDR3 has 14 residues. Trimming stripped 0 bases from V and 4 bases from J, with 10 bases between. CDR3 region: CASSLVRGGETQYF. CDR3 sequence (DNA): TGTGCCAGCAGCTTGGTGCGGGGAGGAGAGACCCAGTACTTC.

Points on this clone: Without the conserved terminal phenylalanine or tryptophan, this CDR3 likely stems from a read error. The rearrangement links TRBV6-1 to TRBJ2-7, with 7 bases fitting TRBD1. Losses at the gene ends were 4 bases for V and 1 base for J; bases not matched to a gene: 4. The CDR3 totals 14 residues. The V gene's germline CDR1 is MNHNS and CDR2 SASEGT. The DNA for the CDR3 is TGTGCCAGCAGTGCCCGACAGGGTTCCTACGAGCAGTACCTC. It specifies CASSARQGSYEQYL.

V gene TRBV7-9 combines with J gene TRBJ1-5; unclear D gene. V was pared by 2 bases and J by 6 bases, with 5 bases between. Germline-derived CDR1 and CDR2 are SEHNR and FQNEAQ (reference sequence). The CDR3 contains 12 residues. The DNA for the CDR3 is TGTGCCAGCAGCTTACCGTCTCAGCCCCAGCATTTT. It is translated as CASSLPSQPQHF.

The chain employs TRBV7-9 and TRBJ2-3; D is unresolved. Trimming removed 5 bases from V and 1 base from J, with 22 bases in between. CDR3 length equals 18 residues. Germline V CDR1 and CDR2: SEHNR, FQNEAQ (reference sequence). This CDR3 is CASSTRKVSLMGTDTQYF. In DNA, the CDR3 is TGTGCCAGCAGCACCAGGAAGGTCTCGTTGATGGGCACAGATACGCAGTATTTT.

The chain is built from TRBV6-1 and TRBJ1-3, with D possibly being TRBD1 (5 bases). CDR3 length: 15 residues. Trimming pared 7 bases from V and 3 bases from J, leaving 16 bases between. CDR1 is MNHNS, CDR2 SASEGT, per germline. The DNA of the CDR3 is TGTGCCAGCAACCCTGACAGCCGGATTGGAAACACCATATATTTT. Its translation is CASNPDSRIGNTIYF.

This clone has just a few counts. CDR3 in amino acids: CASSIVITGETQYF. Here the CDR3 DNA reads TGTGCCAGCAGTATCGTCATCACCGGGGAGACCCAGTACTTC. This chain connects TRBV28 to TRBJ2-5; no clear D gene. The V and J ends lost 5 bases and 5 bases respectively, with 15 bases between them. CDR1 and CDR2 from the germline V gene are MDHEN and SYDVKM. The length of the CDR3 is 14 residues. The full variable domain, its missing parts supplied by reference TRBV28 and TRBJ2-5, is DVKVTQSSRYLVKRTGEKVFLECVQDMDHENMFWYRQDPGLGLRLIYFSYDVKMKEKGDIPEGYSVSREKKERFSLILESASTNQTSMYLCASSIVITGETQYFGPGTRLLVL.

The sample holds a few counts of this clone. The chain combines TRBV7-2 with TRBJ2-7, with 7 bases fitting TRBD1. This CDR3 comprises 15 residues. Trimming took 3 bases from V and 0 from J; bases not matched to a gene: 5. In germline, CDR1 is SGHTA, CDR2 FQGNSA. CDR3 protein: CASSFPGQSSYEQYF. The CDR3 coding sequence is TGTGCCAGCAGCTTCCCGGGACAGAGCTCCTACGAGCAGTACTTC.

This sequence joins TRBV5-6 and TRBJ2-6, with 8 bases aligning to TRBD1. This CDR3 region has 17 residues. Per the germline V gene, CDR1 is SGHDT and CDR2 is YYEEEE. The ends lost 1 base at V and 5 bases at J; junction bases unmatched: 8. CDR3 DNA sequence: TGTGCCAGCAGCTTGTTACAGGGGGGTCTCTGGGCCAACGTCCTGACTTTC. Protein: CASSLLQGGLWANVLTF.

Regarding this clone: A junction end diverges from the germline sequence, so it may reflect a read error. The V call is TRBV13, the J call TRBJ2-3; TRBD2 aligns across 9 bases. The CDR3 extends over 17 amino acids. Per the germline V gene, CDR1 is PRHDT and CDR2 is FYEKMQ (reference sequence). The CDR3 nucleotides read TGTGCCAGCGGCTTAGGGGGGTTGACTAGCGGAGGAGATACGCAGTATTTT. It encodes CASGLGGLTSGGDTQYF.

This clone came up a few times. This chain joins TRBV29-1 and TRBJ2-6; 7 bases line up with TRBD1. Germline loops: CDR1 SQVTM, CDR2 ANQGSEA. The CDR3 totals 15 residues. In DNA, the CDR3 is TGCAGAGACAGGGACCCCGCGGCTGGGGCCAACGTCCTGACTTTC. Protein product: CRDRDPAAGANVLTF.

This chain links TRBV11-1 with TRBJ2-7, with TRBD1 matching over 11 bases. The CDR3 runs to 14 residues. The germline CDR1 and CDR2 sequences are SGHAT and FQDESV (reference sequence). V was pared by 4 bases and J by 3 bases, with 2 bases of the junction left unmatched. The DNA of the CDR3 is TGTGCCAGCAGCTCGGGGACAGGGGGCTACGAGCAGTACTTC. This gives the protein CASSSGTGGYEQYF.

This chain links TRBV6-5 with TRBJ1-5; D call uncertain. Per germline, CDR1 MNHEY and CDR2 SVGAGI. Trimming pared 6 bases from V and 3 bases from J, leaving 15 bases between. The CDR3 loop spans 15 amino acids. This CDR3 is CASRMTENSNQPQHF. The CDR3 nucleotides read TGTGCCAGCAGGATGACGGAGAATTCCAATCAGCCCCAGCATTTT.

CDR3 nucleotide sequence: TGTGCCAGCAGCGCAACTAGAACTGGGGCCAACGTCCTGACTTTC. Protein product: CASSATRTGANVLTF. The genes are TRBV11-1 and TRBJ2-6; a possible D gene is TRBD2 (5 bases). The CDR3 loop spans 15 amino acids. The V end was cut by 5 bases, the J end by 2 bases, with 10 bases between. Germline CDR1 and CDR2: SGHAT and FQDESV (reference sequence).

This clone was recorded a few times. The V gene is TRBV9, the J gene TRBJ1-5, with D perhaps matching TRBD1 (5 bases). Germline V gives CDR1 SGDLS, CDR2 YYNGEE. V was pared by 4 bases and J by 4 bases, with 12 bases between. There are 14 residues in the CDR3. CDR3 DNA sequence: TGTGCCAGCAGCACCCTGGGGCAGAATCAGCCCCAGCATTTT. Translated: CASSTLGQNQPQHF.

About this clone: This sample includes further DNA sequences coding for the same CDR3. This sequence joins TRBV11-2 and TRBJ1-1; no reliable D call. The CDR3 consists of 14 residues. Germline V gene data show CDR1 as SGHAT and CDR2 as FQNNGV. V dropped 1 base and J dropped 2 bases, with 8 bases sitting between them. CDR3 amino acids: CASSLAGLNTEAFF. CDR3 DNA: TGTGCCAGCAGCTTAGCGGGGTTAAACACTGAAGCTTTCTTT. The entire variable domain, with the rest obtained from reference TRBV11-2 and TRBJ1-1, is as follows: EAGVAQSPRYKIIEKRQSVAFWCNPISGHATLYWYQQILGQGPKLLIQFQNNGVVDDSQLPKDRFSAERLKGVDSTLKIQPAKLEDSAVYLCASSLAGLNTEAFFGQGTRLTVV.

The V call is TRBV7-3, the J call TRBJ2-3, with 8 bases identical to TRBD2. The CDR3 is 16 amino acids. J gave up 5 bases and V 2 bases, and 9 bases lay outside the gene matches. Germline CDR1 and CDR2: SGHTA and FQGTGA. As DNA, the CDR3 is TGTGCCAGCAGCTTAGGGGGACTAGGGCGAGAAGATACGCAGTATTTT. It yields the protein CASSLGGLGREDTQYF.

The CDR3 nucleotides are TGTGCCAGCGGGAGGGGGAGGACAGATACGCAGTATTTT. Amino acids: CASGRGRTDTQYF. The genes are TRBV27 and TRBJ2-3, with a possible D match to TRBD2 (7 bases). This CDR3 has 13 residues. Germline CDR1 reads MNHEY; CDR2 reads SMNVEV (reference sequence). V was cut by 8 bases and J by 3 bases, with 12 bases left in between.

This clone was seen only a few times. The rearrangement joins TRBV9 to TRBJ2-5, with 9 bases lining up with TRBD2. Germline-derived CDR1 and CDR2 are SGDLS and YYNGEE. Losses at the gene ends were 2 bases for V and 2 bases for J; bases not matched to a gene: 1. The CDR3 spans 14 residues. Written as DNA, the CDR3 is TGTGCCAGCAGCGTGACTAGCGGTCAAGAGACCCAGTACTTC. As protein: CASSVTSGQETQYF. Full variable domain (outside the CDR3, taken from reference TRBV9 and TRBJ2-5): DSGVTQTPKHLITATGQRVTLRCSPRSGDLSVYWYQQSLDQGLQFLIQYYNGEERAKGNILERFSAQQFPDLHSELNLSSLELGDSALYFCASSVTSGQETQYFGPGTRLLVL.

A remark on this clone: The junction and the germline gene differ at one end; a read error may be behind it. V gene TRBV7-2 combines with J gene TRBJ2-7, with 13 nucleotides matching TRBD2. The CDR3 contains 16 residues. In germline, CDR1 is SGHTA, CDR2 FQGNSA. This chain's CDR3 is CASSQGLAGETYEQYF. The DNA of the CDR3 is TGCGCCAGCAGCCAAGGACTAGCGGGGGAGACCTACGAGCAGTACTTC.

The chain links TRBV7-6 to TRBJ1-4, with D unclear. CDR3 length: 18 residues. Germline assignment: CDR1 SGHVS and CDR2 FNYEAQ. Trimming left V 1 base short and J 2 bases short, with 17 bases between. The CDR3 region has the DNA TGTGCCAGCAGCTTAGATCTCAGGATAGGAGGGACTAATGAAAAACTGTTTTTT. Encoded protein: CASSLDLRIGGTNEKLFF.

This chain joins TRBV9 and TRBJ1-4, with TRBD1 matching over 7 bases. The germline V gene encodes CDR1 SGDLS and CDR2 YYNGEE. The CDR3 has 16 amino acids. Trimming cost V 3 bases and J 4 bases; bases outside gene matches: 9. CDR3 bases: TGTGCCAGCAGCGCCCTAGACAGGGCTTATAATGAAAAACTGTTTTTT. It is translated as CASSALDRAYNEKLFF.

This clone was seen a few times. Relative to the germline gene, one junction end is altered; a read error may explain this. This chain uses TRBV4-1 with TRBJ1-4; 8 bases align to TRBD1. Germline V lookup: CDR1 MGHRA, CDR2 YSYEKL. The CDR3 sequence is 13 residues long. CDR3 in amino acids: CASRTGPNEKLFF. In nucleotides, the CDR3 is TGTGCCAGCAGGACAGGGCCTAATGAAAAACTGTTTTTT.

The chain employs TRBV14 and TRBJ1-4; TRBD1 agrees at 7 bases. Per germline, CDR1 SGHDN and CDR2 FVKESK. There are 16 residues in the CDR3. V trimming: 2 bases; J trimming: 6 bases; junction bases outside the gene matches: 9. CDR3: CASSQTQGRFDEKLFF. DNA of the CDR3: TGTGCCAGCAGCCAAACACAGGGGCGATTTGATGAAAAACTGTTTTTT.

This rearrangement joins TRBV27 to TRBJ2-3; TRBD2 agrees at 11 bases. Trimming cost V 2 bases and J 5 bases; bases outside gene matches: 9. The CDR3 has 17 amino acids. CDR1 is MNHEY, CDR2 SMNVEV, per germline (reference sequence). CDR3 DNA: TGTGCCAGCAGTTTAATTAAGGGGCTAGCGGGAGGAGATACGCAGTATTTT. It specifies CASSLIKGLAGGDTQYF.

The gene calls are TRBV2 and TRBJ2-2; 7 bases map to TRBD1. The CDR3 runs to 13 residues. Germline CDR1 reads SNHLY; CDR2 reads FYNNEI. The V segment lost 2 bases and the J segment 6 bases; nucleotides outside the gene matches: 0. The CDR3 loop is CASSEQGAGELFF. The CDR3 bases are TGTGCCAGCAGTGAACAGGGGGCCGGGGAGCTGTTTTTT.

The chain has TRBV12-5 and TRBJ1-5; TRBD1 matches 8 bases. The length of the CDR3 is 16 residues. V gave up 4 bases and J gave up 0 bases; unmatched junction bases: 5. The germline V gene has CDR1 LGHNT and CDR2 FRNRAP. CDR3 sequence reads: CASGSRQGTSNQPQHF. In nucleotides, the CDR3 is TGTGCTAGTGGTTCCCGACAGGGGACTAGCAATCAGCCCCAGCATTTT.